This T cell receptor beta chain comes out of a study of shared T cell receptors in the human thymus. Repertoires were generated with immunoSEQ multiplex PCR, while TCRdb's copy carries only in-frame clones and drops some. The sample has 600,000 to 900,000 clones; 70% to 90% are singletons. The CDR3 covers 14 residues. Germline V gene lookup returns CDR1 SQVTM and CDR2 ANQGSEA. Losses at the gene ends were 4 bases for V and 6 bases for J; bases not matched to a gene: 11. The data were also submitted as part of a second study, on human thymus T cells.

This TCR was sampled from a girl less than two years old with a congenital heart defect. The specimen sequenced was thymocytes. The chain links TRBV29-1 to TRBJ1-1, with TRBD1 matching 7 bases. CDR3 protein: CSVAGYRGGAEAFF. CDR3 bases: TGCAGCGTTGCGGGATACAGGGGAGGAGCTGAAGCTTTCTTT.